The 8 T cell receptor beta chains reported below all come from one sample, sequenced in a study of T cell changes during pregnancy in multiple sclerosis (dated by TCRdb to the late 2010s). To prepare the library, the immunoSEQ multiplex PCR assay was applied. The clones in this table, taken by TCRdb from immuneACCESS, are in-frame only. Not every clone is retained; where verified, under half of the shortfall comes from an unresolved V gene, and the cause of the rest is unknown. This sample is represented by tens of thousands of clones; about nine tenths of them were singletons. The top ten constitute roughly 6.1% of the sample. Sequenced here: CD8+ T cells from peripheral blood mononuclear cells, sampled in the second trimester of pregnancy. These receptors were obtained from a female donor with multiple sclerosis, enrolled in a pregnancy study.

On this clone: An end of the junction differs from the germline gene, which may be a read error. The chain uses TRBV7-9 and TRBJ2-3, with a tentative D call TRBD1 (5 bases). The CDR3 totals 11 residues. Germline V CDR1 and CDR2: SEHNR, FQNEAQ (reference sequence). The CDR3 reads CASSSTGSLIF. In DNA, the CDR3 is TGTGCCAGCAGCTCCACAGGTTCCCTCATTTTT.

The chain links TRBV27 to TRBJ1-1, with TRBD1 as a possible D gene (5 bases). This CDR3 is 17 amino acids long. Germline V CDR1 and CDR2: MNHEY, SMNVEV (reference sequence). V was cut by 6 bases and J by 0 bases, with 20 bases left in between. The CDR3 nucleotides read TGTGCCAGCAGCCTATTGCAAGTTACAGGCATGAACACTGAAGCTTTCTTT. Translation gives CASSLLQVTGMNTEAFF.

The chain combines TRBV7-2 with TRBJ2-5; 10 positions match TRBD1. CDR1 and CDR2 (germline): SGHTA, FQGNSA. The CDR3 is made up of 14 amino acids. The V segment lost 3 bases and the J segment 5 bases; nucleotides outside the gene matches: 3. The CDR3 coding sequence is TGTGCCAGCAGCTTGACAGGGGGCGCGGAGACCCAGTACTTC. This codes for CASSLTGGAETQYF.

The chain employs TRBV9 and TRBJ1-5, with TRBD1 matching over 7 bases. The CDR3 spans 15 residues. V lost 4 bases and J lost 3; bases outside the gene matches: 7. The germline CDR1 and CDR2 sequences are SGDLS and YYNGEE. The CDR3 region is CASSSRDSYNQPQHF. The CDR3 DNA reads as TGTGCCAGCAGCTCCCGGGACAGCTACAATCAGCCCCAGCATTTT.

This chain joins TRBV4-3 and TRBJ2-1; tentatively, D is TRBD2 (5 bases). The germline V gene encodes CDR1 LGHNA and CDR2 YSLEER. This CDR3 spans 16 amino acids. V gave up 5 bases and J gave up 1 base, with 15 bases separating them. The CDR3 sequence: CASSKKSGFSYNEQFF. The CDR3, as DNA: TGCGCCAGCAGCAAGAAGTCGGGGTTTTCCTACAATGAGCAGTTCTTC.

The V call is TRBV27, the J call TRBJ1-2, with 10 positions matching TRBD1. Germline trimming cut 3 bases from V and 6 bases from J; bases unmatched to any gene: 19. This CDR3 has 19 amino acids. Germline V lookup: CDR1 MNHEY, CDR2 SMNVEV (reference sequence). CDR3 in amino acids: CASSFRPSGQGHRNDGYTF. The CDR3 DNA reads TGTGCCAGCAGTTTCCGCCCCTCGGGACAGGGGCACCGGAATGATGGCTACACCTTC.

This clone was counted between two and nine times. This chain uses TRBV30 with TRBJ1-1; 8 bases agree with TRBD1. Looked up from germline, CDR1 is GTSNPN and CDR2 is SVGIG (reference sequence). The CDR3 consists of 14 residues. The trim removed 4 bases at V and 0 bases at J, leaving 4 bases unmatched. Here the CDR3 reads CAWTMTGVNTEAFF. Written as DNA, the CDR3 is TGTGCCTGGACTATGACAGGGGTGAACACTGAAGCTTTCTTT.

The rearrangement links TRBV6-4 to TRBJ1-6; TRBD1 agrees at 10 bases. CDR1 and CDR2 (germline): MRHNA, SNTAGT. The CDR3 runs to 15 residues. V lost 2 bases and J lost 7; bases outside the gene matches: 2. The CDR3 is CASSDRDRGNSPLHF. In DNA, the CDR3 is TGTGCCAGCAGTGACCGGGACAGGGGAAATTCACCCCTCCACTTT.